Listed here are 5 T cell receptor beta chains from one sample, sequenced in a study of blood T cell repertoires in COVID-19. Data came from immunoSEQ multiplex PCR; TCRdb stores just in-frame clones and leaves some out. The sample lists roughly 100,000 clones, roughly 84% occurring once. Sequenced material: peripheral blood. The receptors originated from a man between 65 and 80 years old with active or convalescent COVID-19.

The V gene is TRBV3-1 (or the pseudogene TRBV3-2), the J gene TRBJ2-2, with 11 bases that match TRBD1. V was pared by 3 bases and J by 1 base, with 1 base of the junction left unmatched. Germline V gene sequence: CDR1 LGHDT, CDR2 YNNKEL (reference sequence). CDR3 length: 16 residues. For the CDR3, the DNA is TGTGCCAGCAGCCAGGGACAGGGGGGGAACACCGGGGAGCTGTTTTTT. Translated: CASSQGQGGNTGELFF.

CDR3 nucleotide sequence: TGTGCCTGGAGTGGTAGGAGTTGGGAAAAACTGTTTTTT. Translating gives CAWSGRSWEKLFF. The rearrangement uses TRBV30 and TRBJ1-4; D call uncertain. Deletions cut 1 base from V and 8 bases from J, with 11 bases between. Germline V gene data show CDR1 as GTSNPN and CDR2 as SVGIG (reference sequence). The CDR3 length is 13 residues.

V and J are TRBV5-1 and TRBJ2-5; 7 bases fit TRBD2. Germline CDR1 is SGHRS and CDR2 is YFSETQ. The CDR3 is made up of 13 amino acids. With 0 bases clipped from V and 5 bases from J, the junction kept 1 base outside the gene matches. CDR3: CASSLVGGETQYF. The CDR3 region has the DNA TGCGCCAGCAGCTTGGTCGGGGGGGAGACCCAGTACTTC.

V is TRBV18 and J is TRBJ2-6; D might be TRBD1 (6 bases). The CDR3 contains 16 residues. Trimming took off 1 base at V and 2 bases at J, with 9 bases between the two ends. The germline V gene encodes CDR1 KGHSH and CDR2 LQKENI. In DNA form, the CDR3 reads TGTGCCAGCTCACCACTTGCAGGGGCTGGGGCCAACGTCCTGACTTTC. This gives the protein CASSPLAGAGANVLTF.

This clone was counted once. J is TRBJ1-5 and V is TRBV12-1; the table names TRBD1, a call not compared with the DNA. TRBV12-1 is deemed a pseudogene. The CDR3 is 21 amino acids. CDR3 in DNA: TGTGCCAGCAGCTTTGCAGACCGGACAGGGTTAAAAGGGTATAGCAATCAGCCCCAGCATTTT. Protein: CASSFADRTGLKGYSNQPQHF.